This T cell receptor (beta chain) was retrieved from a study of blood T cell repertoires in COVID-19. Study information: Some COVID-19 samples were acute and others convalescent; all came from the United States, Italy and Spain.

Under the authors' procedure: Estimation of nucleated cell counts relied on the amplification of reference gene primers. Measured with immunoSEQ multiplex PCR; TCRdb has only the in-frame clones, and not every one. Clone size and V and J calls were adopted from that table, with D and trimming inferred from the DNA. Here the sample spans roughly 260,000 clones, approximately 90% being singletons. The participants were between roughly 18 and 89 years old and came from some 23 US areas. J lost 6 bases, V lost 5 bases, and 2 bases had no gene match. The CDR3 loop spans 12 amino acids. Germline V gene sequence: CDR1 MNHEY, CDR2 SVGAGI.

The rearrangement uses TRBV6-5 and TRBJ2-3, with 7 bases matching TRBD2. This TCR was recovered from a human donor in a cohort exposed to, infected with or recovered from COVID-19 (not recorded which). The donor label of this sample is uncertain. Specimen: PBMCs or T cells enriched from blood (not recorded which). CDR3 residues: CASSPGRDTQYF. The CDR3 DNA sequence: TGTGCCAGCAGTCCCGGGAGGGATACGCAGTATTTT.